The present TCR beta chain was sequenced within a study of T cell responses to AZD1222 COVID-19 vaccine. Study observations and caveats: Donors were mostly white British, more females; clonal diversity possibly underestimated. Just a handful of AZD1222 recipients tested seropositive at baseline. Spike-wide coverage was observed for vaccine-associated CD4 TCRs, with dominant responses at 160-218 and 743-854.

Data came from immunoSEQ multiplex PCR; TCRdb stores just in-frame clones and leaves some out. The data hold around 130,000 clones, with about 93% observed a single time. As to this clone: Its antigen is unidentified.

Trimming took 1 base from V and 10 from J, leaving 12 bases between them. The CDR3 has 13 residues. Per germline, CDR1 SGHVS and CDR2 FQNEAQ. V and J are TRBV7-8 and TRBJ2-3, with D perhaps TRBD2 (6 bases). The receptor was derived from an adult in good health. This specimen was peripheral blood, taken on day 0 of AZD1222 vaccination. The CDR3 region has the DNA TGTGCCAGCAGCTTAGATAGGAGGGATTCGCAGTATTTT. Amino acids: CASSLDRRDSQYF.